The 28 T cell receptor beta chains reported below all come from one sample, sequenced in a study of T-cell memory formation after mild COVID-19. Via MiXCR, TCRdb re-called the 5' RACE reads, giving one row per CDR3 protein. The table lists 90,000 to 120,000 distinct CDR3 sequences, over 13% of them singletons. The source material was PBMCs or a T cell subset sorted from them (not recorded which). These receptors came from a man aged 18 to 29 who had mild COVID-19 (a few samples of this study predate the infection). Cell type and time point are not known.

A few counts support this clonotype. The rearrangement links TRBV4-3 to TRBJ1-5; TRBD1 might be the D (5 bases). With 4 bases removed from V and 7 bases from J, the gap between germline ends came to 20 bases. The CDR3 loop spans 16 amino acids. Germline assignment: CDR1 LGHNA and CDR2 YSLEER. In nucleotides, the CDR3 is TGCGCCAGCAGCCCGCATCATACAGGTATCAGCCAGCCCCAGCATTTT. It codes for CASSPHHTGISQPQHF.

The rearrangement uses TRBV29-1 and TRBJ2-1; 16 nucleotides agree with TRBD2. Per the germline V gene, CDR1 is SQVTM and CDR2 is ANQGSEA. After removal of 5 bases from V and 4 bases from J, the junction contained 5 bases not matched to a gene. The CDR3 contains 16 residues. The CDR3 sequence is CSVSGLAGGPYNEQFF. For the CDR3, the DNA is TGCAGCGTTTCGGGACTAGCGGGGGGGCCTTACAATGAGCAGTTCTTC.

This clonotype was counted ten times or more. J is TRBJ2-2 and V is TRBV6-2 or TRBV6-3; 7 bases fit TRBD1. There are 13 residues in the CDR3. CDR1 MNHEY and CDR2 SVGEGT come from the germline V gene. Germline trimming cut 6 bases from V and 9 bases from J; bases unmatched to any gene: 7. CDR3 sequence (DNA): TGTGCCAGCAGCTTCACAGGGGATAGGGAGCTGTTTTTT. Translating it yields CASSFTGDRELFF.

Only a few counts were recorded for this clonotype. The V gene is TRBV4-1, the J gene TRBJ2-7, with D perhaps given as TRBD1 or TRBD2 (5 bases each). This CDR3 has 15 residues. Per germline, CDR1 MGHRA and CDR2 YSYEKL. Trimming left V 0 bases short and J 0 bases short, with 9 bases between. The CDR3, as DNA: TGCGCCAGCAGCCAAGAAGGGACCACCTCCTACGAGCAGTACTTC. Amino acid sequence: CASSQEGTTSYEQYF.

The CDR3 reads CSARDGDSGANVLTF. CDR3 bases: TGCAGCGCCCGGGACGGGGATTCTGGGGCCAACGTCCTGACTTTC. This chain links TRBV29-1 with TRBJ2-6; either TRBD1 or TRBD2 may supply D (5 bases each). Germline V gene sequence: CDR1 SQVTM, CDR2 ANQGSEA. This CDR3 is built from 15 residues. The V end was cut by 7 bases, the J end by 1 base, with 14 bases between.

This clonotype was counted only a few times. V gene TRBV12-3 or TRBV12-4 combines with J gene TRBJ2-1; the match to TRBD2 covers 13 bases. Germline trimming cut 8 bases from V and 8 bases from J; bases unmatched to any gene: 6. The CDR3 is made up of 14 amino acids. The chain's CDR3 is CASSGTSGMDEQFF. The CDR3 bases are TGTGCCAGCTCCGGGACTAGCGGGATGGATGAGCAGTTCTTC.

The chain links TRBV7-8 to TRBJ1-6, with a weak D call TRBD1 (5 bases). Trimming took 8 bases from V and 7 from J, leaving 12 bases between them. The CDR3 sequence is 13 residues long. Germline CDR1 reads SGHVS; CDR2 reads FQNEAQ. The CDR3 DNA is TGTGCCAGCGGGACGGACCACAATTCACCCCTCCACTTT. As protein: CASGTDHNSPLHF.

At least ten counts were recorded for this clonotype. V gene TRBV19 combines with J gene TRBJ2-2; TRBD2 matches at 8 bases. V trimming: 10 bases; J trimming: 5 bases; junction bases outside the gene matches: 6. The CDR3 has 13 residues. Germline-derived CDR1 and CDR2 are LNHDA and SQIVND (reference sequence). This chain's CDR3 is CATAGGATGELFF. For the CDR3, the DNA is TGTGCCACCGCGGGGGGCGCGACCGGGGAGCTGTTTTTT.

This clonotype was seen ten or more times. The CDR3 loop is CASSSSDVGQFF. CDR3 in DNA: TGTGCCAGCAGTTCGTCGGACGTAGGGCAGTTCTTC. V usage is TRBV2 and J usage is TRBJ2-1; the D is unclear. CDR1 is SNHLY, CDR2 FYNNEI, per germline. V was clipped by 5 bases and J by 12 bases, with 14 bases between them. CDR3 length equals 12 residues.

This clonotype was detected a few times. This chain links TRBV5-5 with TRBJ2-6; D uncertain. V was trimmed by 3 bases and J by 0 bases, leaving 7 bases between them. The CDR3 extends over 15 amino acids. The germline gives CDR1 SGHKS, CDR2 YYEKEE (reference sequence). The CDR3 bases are TGTGCCAGCAGCTCTTGGTACTCTGGGGCCAACGTCCTGACTTTC. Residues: CASSSWYSGANVLTF.

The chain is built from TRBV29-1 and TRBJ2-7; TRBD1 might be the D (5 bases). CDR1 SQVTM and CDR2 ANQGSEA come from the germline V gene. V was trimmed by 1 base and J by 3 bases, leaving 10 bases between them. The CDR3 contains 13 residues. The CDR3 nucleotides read TGCAGCGTTGAAGGGCAGGGTTACTACGAGCAGTACTTC. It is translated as CSVEGQGYYEQYF.

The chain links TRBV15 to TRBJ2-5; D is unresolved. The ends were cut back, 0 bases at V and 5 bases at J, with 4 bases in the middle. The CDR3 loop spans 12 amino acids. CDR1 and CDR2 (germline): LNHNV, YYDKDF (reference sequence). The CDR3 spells CATSRDTETQYF. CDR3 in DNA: TGTGCCACCAGCAGAGATACCGAGACCCAGTACTTC.

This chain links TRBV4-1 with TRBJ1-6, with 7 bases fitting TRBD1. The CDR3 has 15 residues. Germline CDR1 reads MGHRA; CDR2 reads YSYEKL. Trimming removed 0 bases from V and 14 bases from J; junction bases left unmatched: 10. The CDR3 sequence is CASSQETGAFQALHF. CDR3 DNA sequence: TGCGCCAGCAGCCAAGAAACAGGGGCCTTTCAGGCCCTCCACTTT.

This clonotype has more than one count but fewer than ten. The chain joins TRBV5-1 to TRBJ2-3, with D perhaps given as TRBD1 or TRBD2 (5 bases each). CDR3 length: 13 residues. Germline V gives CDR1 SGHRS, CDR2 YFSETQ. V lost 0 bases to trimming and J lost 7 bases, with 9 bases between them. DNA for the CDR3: TGCGCCAGCAGCTTGGGGGGACCAAATACGCAGTATTTT. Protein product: CASSLGGPNTQYF. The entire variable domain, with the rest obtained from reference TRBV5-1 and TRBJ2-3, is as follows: KAGVTQTPRYLIKTRGQQVTLSCSPISGHRSVSWYQQTPGQGLQFLFEYFSETQRNKGNFPGRFSGRQFSNSRSEMNVSTLELGDSALYLCASSLGGPNTQYFGPGTRLTVL.

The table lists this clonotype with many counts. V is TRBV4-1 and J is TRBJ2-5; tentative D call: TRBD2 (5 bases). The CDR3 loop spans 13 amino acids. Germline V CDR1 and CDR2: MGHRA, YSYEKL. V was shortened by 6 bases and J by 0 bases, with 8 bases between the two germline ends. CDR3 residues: CASRGAYQETQYF. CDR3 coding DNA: TGCGCCAGCAGGGGAGCGTACCAAGAGACCCAGTACTTC.

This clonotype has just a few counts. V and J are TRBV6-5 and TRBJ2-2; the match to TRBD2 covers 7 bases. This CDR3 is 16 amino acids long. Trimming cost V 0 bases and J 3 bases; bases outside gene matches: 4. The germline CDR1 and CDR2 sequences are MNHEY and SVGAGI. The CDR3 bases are TGTGCCAGCAGTTACTCGAAGGGAGGGTACACCGGGGAGCTGTTTTTT. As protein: CASSYSKGGYTGELFF.

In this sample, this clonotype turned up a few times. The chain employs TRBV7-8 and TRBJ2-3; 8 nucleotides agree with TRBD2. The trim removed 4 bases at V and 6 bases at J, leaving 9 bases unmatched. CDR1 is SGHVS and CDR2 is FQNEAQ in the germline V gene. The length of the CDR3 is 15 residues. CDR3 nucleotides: TGTGCCAGCAGCTCGGGGGTTAGCGGGGCCGATACGCAGTATTTT. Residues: CASSSGVSGADTQYF.

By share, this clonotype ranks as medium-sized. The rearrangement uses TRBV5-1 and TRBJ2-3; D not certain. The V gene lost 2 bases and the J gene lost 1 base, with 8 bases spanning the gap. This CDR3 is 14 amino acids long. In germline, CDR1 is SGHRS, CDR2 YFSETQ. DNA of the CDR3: TGCGCCAGCAGCTTCGAACGAGGCACAGATACGCAGTATTTT. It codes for CASSFERGTDTQYF.

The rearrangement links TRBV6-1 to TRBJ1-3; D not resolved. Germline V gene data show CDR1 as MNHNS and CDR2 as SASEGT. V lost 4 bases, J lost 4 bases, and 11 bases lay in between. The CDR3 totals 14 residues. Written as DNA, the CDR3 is TGTGCCAGCAGTGGCCGGGAGTGGGGAAACACCATATATTTT. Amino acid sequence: CASSGREWGNTIYF.

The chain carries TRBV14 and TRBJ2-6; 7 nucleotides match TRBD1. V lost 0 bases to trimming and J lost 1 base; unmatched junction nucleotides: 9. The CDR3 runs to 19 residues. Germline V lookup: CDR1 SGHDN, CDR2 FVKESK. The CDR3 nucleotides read TGTGCCAGCAGCCAAGAGGACAGGCCGAATTATTCTGGGGCCAACGTCCTGACTTTC. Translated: CASSQEDRPNYSGANVLTF.

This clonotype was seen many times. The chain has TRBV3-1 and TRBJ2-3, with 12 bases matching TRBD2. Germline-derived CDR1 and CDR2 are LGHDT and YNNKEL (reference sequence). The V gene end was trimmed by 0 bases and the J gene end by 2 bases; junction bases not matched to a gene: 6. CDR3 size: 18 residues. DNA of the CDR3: TGTGCCAGCAGCCAAGATCTAGCGGGGGGGCCAATCACAGATACGCAGTATTTT. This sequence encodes CASSQDLAGGPITDTQYF.

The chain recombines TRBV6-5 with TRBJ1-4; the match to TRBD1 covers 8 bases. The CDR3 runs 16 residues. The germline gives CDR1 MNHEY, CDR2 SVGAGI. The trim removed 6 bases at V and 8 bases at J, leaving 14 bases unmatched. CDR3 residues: CASSRTYGTGKEKLFF. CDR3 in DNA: TGTGCCAGCAGCCGGACATATGGGACAGGAAAAGAAAAACTGTTTTTT.

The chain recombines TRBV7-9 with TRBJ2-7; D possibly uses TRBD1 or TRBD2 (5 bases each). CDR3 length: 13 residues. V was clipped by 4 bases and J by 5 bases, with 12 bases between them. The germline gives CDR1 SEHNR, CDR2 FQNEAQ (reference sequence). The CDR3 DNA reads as TGTGCCAGCAGCTACCCAGGGAGCCACGAGCAGTACGTC. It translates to CASSYPGSHEQYV.

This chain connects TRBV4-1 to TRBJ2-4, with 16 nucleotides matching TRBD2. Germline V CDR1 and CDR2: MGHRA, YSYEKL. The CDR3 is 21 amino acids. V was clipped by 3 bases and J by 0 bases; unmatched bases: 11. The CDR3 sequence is CASSHGAPGLAGGLAKNIQYF. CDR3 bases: TGCGCCAGCAGCCATGGGGCACCGGGACTAGCGGGGGGGCTAGCCAAAAACATTCAGTACTTC.

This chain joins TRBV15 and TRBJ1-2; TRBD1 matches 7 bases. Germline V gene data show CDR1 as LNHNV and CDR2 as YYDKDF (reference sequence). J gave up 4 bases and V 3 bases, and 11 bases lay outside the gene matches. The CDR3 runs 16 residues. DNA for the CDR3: TGTGCCACCAGCAGGGATTACAGGGGCTCAAGCTATGGCTACACCTTC. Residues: CATSRDYRGSSYGYTF.

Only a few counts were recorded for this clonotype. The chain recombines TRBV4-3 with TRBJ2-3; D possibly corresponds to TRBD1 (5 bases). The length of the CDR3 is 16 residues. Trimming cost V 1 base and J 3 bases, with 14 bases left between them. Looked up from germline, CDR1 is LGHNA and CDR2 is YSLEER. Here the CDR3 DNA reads TGCGCCAGCAGCCAAGGGGGCGGCGGCAGAACAGATACGCAGTATTTT. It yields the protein CASSQGGGGRTDTQYF.

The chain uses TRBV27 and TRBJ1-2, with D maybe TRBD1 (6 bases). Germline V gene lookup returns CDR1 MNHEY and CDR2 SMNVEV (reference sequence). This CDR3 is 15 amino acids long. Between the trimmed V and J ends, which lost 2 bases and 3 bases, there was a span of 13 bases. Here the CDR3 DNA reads TGTGCCAGCAGTTTAGGAATCAGGGGCGACTATGGCTACACCTTC. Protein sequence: CASSLGIRGDYGYTF.

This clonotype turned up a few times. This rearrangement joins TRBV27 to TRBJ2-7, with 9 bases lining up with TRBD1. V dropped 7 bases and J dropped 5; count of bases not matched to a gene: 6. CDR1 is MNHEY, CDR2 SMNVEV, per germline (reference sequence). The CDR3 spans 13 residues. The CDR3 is CASTPDRGHEQYF. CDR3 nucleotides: TGTGCCAGCACTCCGGACAGGGGCCACGAGCAGTACTTC.